Each of the 21 T cell receptor beta chains below was sequenced from the same sample in a study of blood T cell repertoires in COVID-19. Repertoires were generated with immunoSEQ multiplex PCR, while TCRdb's copy carries only in-frame clones and drops some. The table has more than 250,000 clones, 87% seen once. The sample consisted of PBMCs or T cells enriched from blood (not recorded which). All receptors derive from a woman aged 40-49 years who had recovered from COVID-19.

The chain carries TRBV7-2 and TRBJ2-1, with 7 bases lining up with TRBD1. CDR3 size: 14 residues. V was pared by 3 bases and J by 2 bases, with 1 base of the junction left unmatched. The V gene's germline CDR1 is SGHTA and CDR2 FQGNSA. This chain's CDR3 is CASSLTGTYNEQFF. The CDR3 nucleotides are TGTGCCAGCAGCTTGACAGGGACCTACAATGAGCAGTTCTTC.

The chain recombines TRBV5-1 with TRBJ1-2; 9 nucleotides agree with TRBD1. V dropped 0 bases and J dropped 1; count of bases not matched to a gene: 7. The CDR3 has 17 residues. In germline, CDR1 is SGHRS, CDR2 YFSETQ. CDR3 nucleotides: TGCGCCAGCAGCTTGGGAGCCGGGACAGGGAATAACTATGGCTACACCTTC. Translated, it gives CASSLGAGTGNNYGYTF.

The V call is TRBV11-2, the J call TRBJ2-7; 8 bases line up with TRBD2. The CDR3 consists of 14 residues. After removal of 2 bases from V and 0 bases from J, the junction contained 0 bases not matched to a gene. The germline V gene has CDR1 SGHAT and CDR2 FQNNGV. Written as DNA, the CDR3 is TGTGCCAGCAGCTTAACTAGCGGCTCCTACGAGCAGTACTTC. Residues: CASSLTSGSYEQYF. The variable domain in full, completed from reference TRBV11-2 and TRBJ2-7, reads EAGVAQSPRYKIIEKRQSVAFWCNPISGHATLYWYQQILGQGPKLLIQFQNNGVVDDSQLPKDRFSAERLKGVDSTLKIQPAKLEDSAVYLCASSLTSGSYEQYFGPGTRLTVT.

This clone was picked up a small number of times. The genes are TRBV6-5 and TRBJ2-1, with 10 bases lining up with TRBD1. From germline, CDR1 is MNHEY and CDR2 SVGAGI. V was clipped by 6 bases and J by 2 bases; unmatched bases: 1. This CDR3 comprises 14 residues. This CDR3 reads CASRTGGAYNEQFF. In DNA, the CDR3 is TGTGCCAGCAGGACAGGGGGCGCCTACAATGAGCAGTTCTTC.

CDR3 amino acids: CASSLGRGMHTGELFF. The CDR3 DNA follows: TGTGCCAGCAGTTTGGGCAGGGGGATGCACACCGGGGAGCTGTTTTTT. The V gene is TRBV6-5, the J gene TRBJ2-2; 7 bases fit TRBD1. With 4 bases clipped from V and 3 bases from J, the junction kept 8 bases outside the gene matches. Germline lookup yields CDR1 MNHEY and CDR2 SVGAGI. The CDR3 has 16 residues.

This chain links TRBV7-9 with TRBJ2-7; 7 bases are a match to TRBD1. With V trimmed by 5 bases and J by 0 bases, 4 bases remained unmatched. The CDR3 runs to 14 residues. Germline lookup yields CDR1 SEHNR and CDR2 FQNEAQ (reference sequence). The CDR3: CASSPQGSSYEQYF. Written as DNA, the CDR3 is TGTGCCAGCAGCCCACAGGGGTCCTCCTACGAGCAGTACTTC.

This clone was observed a few times. The chain joins TRBV4-3 to TRBJ2-6; weak D call: TRBD1 (5 bases). The length of the CDR3 is 17 residues. V lost 0 bases, J lost 0 bases, and 9 bases lay in between. The germline gives CDR1 LGHNA, CDR2 YSLEER. This CDR3 reads CASSQDPGHSGANVLTF. DNA for the CDR3: TGCGCCAGCAGCCAAGACCCCGGACACTCTGGGGCCAACGTCCTGACTTTC.

J is TRBJ2-7 and V is TRBV28, with 9 bases matching TRBD2. Unmatched junction bases numbered 11, after V lost 3 bases and J lost 5 bases. Germline assignment: CDR1 MDHEN and CDR2 SYDVKM. The CDR3 length is 16 residues. The CDR3 region is CASSLAGGGVGNEQYF. In DNA, the CDR3 is TGTGCCAGCAGTTTGGCGGGGGGGGGAGTAGGGAACGAGCAGTACTTC.

This clone has only one observation. This rearrangement joins TRBV27 to TRBJ2-1, with 8 nucleotides matching TRBD2. The CDR3 extends over 19 amino acids. Germline values: CDR1 MNHEY, CDR2 SMNVEV (reference sequence). J was trimmed by 7 bases and V by 5 bases; bases with no gene match: 22. CDR3 sequence (DNA): TGTGCCAGCAGTCCAGACCTAGGGACTAGTTATCTTCCAGGGAATGAGCAGTTCTTC. Protein: CASSPDLGTSYLPGNEQFF.

The chain joins TRBV19 to TRBJ2-7; possibly TRBD2 for D (7 bases). With 9 bases removed from V and 2 bases from J, the gap between germline ends came to 23 bases. The V gene's germline CDR1 is LNHDA and CDR2 SQIVND (reference sequence). The CDR3 totals 16 residues. The CDR3 DNA reads TGTGCCAGGAGGGGGGGACCGGGACTGCCTGCCTACGAGCAGTACTTC. This gives the protein CARRGGPGLPAYEQYF.

J is TRBJ1-4 and V is TRBV3-1 (or the pseudogene TRBV3-2); D is perhaps TRBD1 (5 bases). The V gene lost 1 base and the J gene lost 8 bases, with 8 bases spanning the gap. The length of the CDR3 is 13 residues. Germline CDR1 is LGHDT and CDR2 is YNNKEL (reference sequence). CDR3 DNA: TGTGCCAGCAGCCAAGTACAGGCGGAAAAACTGTTTTTT. It yields the protein CASSQVQAEKLFF.

The rearrangement joins TRBV2 to TRBJ1-4, with TRBD1 as a possible D gene (6 bases). Germline CDR1 and CDR2: SNHLY and FYNNEI. The CDR3 loop spans 15 amino acids. Between the trimmed V and J ends, which lost 4 bases and 5 bases, there was a span of 14 bases. The CDR3, as DNA: TGTGCCAGCAGTGGGCCCGGGGGGGCCAATGAAAAACTGTTTTTT. Its protein is CASSGPGGANEKLFF.

This chain links TRBV28 with TRBJ2-2, with 8 positions matching TRBD2. After removal of 5 bases from V and 5 bases from J, the junction contained 7 bases not matched to a gene. Germline V lookup: CDR1 MDHEN, CDR2 SYDVKM. The CDR3 covers 15 residues. CDR3 coding DNA: TGTGCCAGCAGTCCCGGGGGGGTTCGGACCGGGGAGCTGTTTTTT. Residues: CASSPGGVRTGELFF.

This chain joins TRBV14 and TRBJ2-7; 7 positions match TRBD2. Losses at the gene ends were 5 bases for V and 3 bases for J; bases not matched to a gene: 7. The CDR3 is 14 amino acids. CDR1 and CDR2 from the germline V gene are SGHDN and FVKESK. CDR3 protein: CASSAGLVLYEQYF. CDR3 nucleotides: TGTGCCAGCAGCGCCGGACTAGTCCTCTACGAGCAGTACTTC.

This clone was seen only a few times. V is TRBV28 and J is TRBJ1-1, with TRBD1 matching over 8 bases. The CDR3 length is 13 residues. Germline CDR1 and CDR2: MDHEN and SYDVKM. The J segment lost 9 bases and the V segment lost 6 bases, leaving 9 bases of the junction unmatched. In DNA form, the CDR3 reads TGTGCCAGCAGCAGACCCGACAGGGGCCAAGCTTTCTTT. It encodes CASSRPDRGQAFF.

The table lists this clone with a count of one. J is TRBJ1-4 and V is TRBV6-2 or TRBV6-3; D uncertain. CDR1 and CDR2 from the germline V gene are MNHEY and SVGEGT. This CDR3 spans 14 amino acids. V was trimmed by 5 bases and J by 5 bases, leaving 12 bases between them. The CDR3 spells CASSLPWENEKLFF. CDR3 in DNA: TGTGCCAGCAGTCTCCCCTGGGAGAATGAAAAACTGTTTTTT.

V is TRBV9 and J is TRBJ2-1; 11 bases are a match to TRBD2. V was clipped by 2 bases and J by 7 bases; unmatched bases: 5. The CDR3 runs 15 residues. Germline CDR1 SGDLS, CDR2 YYNGEE. CDR3 DNA sequence: TGTGCCAGCAGCGTTACTAGCGGGAGATGGAATGAGCAGTTCTTC. Translated: CASSVTSGRWNEQFF.

The CDR3 coding sequence is TGTGCCACCAGCAGACAGGAAAAACTGTTTTTT. Translating it yields CATSRQEKLFF. This chain connects TRBV15 to TRBJ1-4, with D uncertain. The CDR3 has 11 amino acids. Germline CDR1 reads LNHNV; CDR2 reads YYDKDF (reference sequence). V gave up 2 bases and J gave up 8 bases, with 3 bases separating them.

This clone occurred a few times. The CDR3 coding sequence is TGTGCCAGCAAGGCAGCGGGAGCGGTTCAAGAGCAGTACTTC. Translated: CASKAAGAVQEQYF. The chain recombines TRBV2 with TRBJ2-7; 8 nucleotides match TRBD2. This CDR3 spans 14 amino acids. After removal of 7 bases from V and 7 bases from J, the junction contained 12 bases not matched to a gene. Germline V CDR1 and CDR2: SNHLY, FYNNEI.

The chain joins TRBV3-1 (or the pseudogene TRBV3-2) to TRBJ2-6; 8 positions agree with TRBD2. CDR3 length equals 18 residues. Germline V gene sequence: CDR1 LGHDT, CDR2 YNNKEL (reference sequence). V was clipped by 4 bases and J by 2 bases; unmatched bases: 10. In nucleotides, the CDR3 is TGTGCCAGCAGCCCCGCATCCCCGACTAGCGCTGGGGCCAACGTCCTGACTTTC. Protein product: CASSPASPTSAGANVLTF.

The chain links TRBV11-2 to TRBJ2-4; TRBD2 matches at 7 bases. Looked up from germline, CDR1 is SGHAT and CDR2 is FQNNGV. The length of the CDR3 is 14 residues. Trimming at V came to 1 base and at J to 8 bases, leaving 5 bases not matched to a gene. The CDR3 here is CASSLVAGVDIQYF. DNA of the CDR3: TGTGCCAGCAGCTTAGTTGCGGGAGTAGACATTCAGTACTTC.